A single sample is the source of the 3 T cell receptor beta chains below, sequenced in a study of chemoradiotherapy in HPV16-positive cancers. The table came from immunoSEQ multiplex PCR; TCRdb's copy has only in-frame clones and leaves some out. The sample contains approximately 27,000 clones, approximately 80% of which appear only once. The sequenced sample was blood, obtained from a patient who underwent chemoradiotherapy. The receptors were sampled from a human donor with HPV-associated anogenital cancer.

V gene TRBV2 combines with J gene TRBJ2-2, with TRBD2 matching over 8 bases. The ends lost 7 bases at V and 5 bases at J; junction bases unmatched: 0. The CDR3 consists of 12 residues. Germline-derived CDR1 and CDR2 are SNHLY and FYNNEI. CDR3 residues: CASTGGTGELFF. The CDR3 DNA follows: TGTGCCAGCACGGGGGGGACCGGGGAGCTGTTTTTT.

This chain connects TRBV9 to TRBJ2-1; TRBD2 matches 7 bases. Unmatched junction bases numbered 7, after V lost 0 bases and J lost 4 bases. This CDR3 spans 16 amino acids. Germline CDR1 and CDR2: SGDLS and YYNGEE. CDR3 in amino acids: CASSVGASGGYNEQFF. In nucleotides, the CDR3 is TGTGCCAGCAGCGTAGGGGCTAGCGGAGGGTACAATGAGCAGTTCTTC.

The chain links TRBV5-1 to TRBJ2-5; D not certain. Trimming shortened V by 3 bases and J by 5 bases, and 14 bases separated the two germline ends. Germline loops: CDR1 SGHRS, CDR2 YFSETQ. CDR3 length equals 14 residues. CDR3 bases: TGCGCCAGCAGCTCCTATTGGACCGGGGAGACCCAGTACTTC. Protein: CASSSYWTGETQYF.